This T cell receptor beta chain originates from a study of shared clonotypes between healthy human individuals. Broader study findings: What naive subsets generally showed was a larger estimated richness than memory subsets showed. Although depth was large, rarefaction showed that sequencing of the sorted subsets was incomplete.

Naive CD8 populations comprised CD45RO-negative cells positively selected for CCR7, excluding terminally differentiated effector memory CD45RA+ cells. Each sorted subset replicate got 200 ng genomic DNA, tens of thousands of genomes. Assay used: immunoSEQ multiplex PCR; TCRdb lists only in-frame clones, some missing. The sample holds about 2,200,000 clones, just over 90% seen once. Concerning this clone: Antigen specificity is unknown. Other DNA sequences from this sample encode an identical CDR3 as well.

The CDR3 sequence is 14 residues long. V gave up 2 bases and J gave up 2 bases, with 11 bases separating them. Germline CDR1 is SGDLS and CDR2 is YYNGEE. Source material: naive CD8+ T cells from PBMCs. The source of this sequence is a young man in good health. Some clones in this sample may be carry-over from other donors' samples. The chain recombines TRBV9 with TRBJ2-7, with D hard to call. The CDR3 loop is CASSVEDGPYEQYF. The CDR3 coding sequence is TGTGCCAGCAGCGTTGAGGACGGACCCTACGAGCAGTACTTC.